This T cell receptor beta chain was recovered during a study of blood T cell repertoires in COVID-19. Study-wide context: Samples of COVID-19 (acute and convalescent) were obtained from the United States, Italy and Spain. T cells, B-cell-depleted T cells, or PBMCs provided the cDNA or gDNA that served as material.

Authors' methods: Reference gene primer amplification yielded estimated nucleated cell counts. Clones were read by immunoSEQ multiplex PCR, and TCRdb kept only the in-frame ones, dropping some. V and J calls and clone size follow that table, whereas D and trimming were derived from the DNA. The sample records about 220,000 clones, 83% being singletons. Germline CDR1 is SGHAT and CDR2 is FQNNGV. CDR3 length: 14 residues. With 5 bases removed from V and 1 base from J, the gap between germline ends came to 11 bases. The participants were between roughly 18 and 89 years old and came from 24 US areas. The chain recombines TRBV11-2 with TRBJ1-1; D gene ambiguous. This TCR derives from a woman in her 50s who had been exposed to COVID-19. Sequenced sample: PBMCs or T cells enriched from blood (not recorded which). The CDR3 sequence: CASSPEYRNTEAFF. In DNA form, the CDR3 reads TGTGCCAGCAGCCCCGAATACAGGAACACTGAAGCTTTCTTT.